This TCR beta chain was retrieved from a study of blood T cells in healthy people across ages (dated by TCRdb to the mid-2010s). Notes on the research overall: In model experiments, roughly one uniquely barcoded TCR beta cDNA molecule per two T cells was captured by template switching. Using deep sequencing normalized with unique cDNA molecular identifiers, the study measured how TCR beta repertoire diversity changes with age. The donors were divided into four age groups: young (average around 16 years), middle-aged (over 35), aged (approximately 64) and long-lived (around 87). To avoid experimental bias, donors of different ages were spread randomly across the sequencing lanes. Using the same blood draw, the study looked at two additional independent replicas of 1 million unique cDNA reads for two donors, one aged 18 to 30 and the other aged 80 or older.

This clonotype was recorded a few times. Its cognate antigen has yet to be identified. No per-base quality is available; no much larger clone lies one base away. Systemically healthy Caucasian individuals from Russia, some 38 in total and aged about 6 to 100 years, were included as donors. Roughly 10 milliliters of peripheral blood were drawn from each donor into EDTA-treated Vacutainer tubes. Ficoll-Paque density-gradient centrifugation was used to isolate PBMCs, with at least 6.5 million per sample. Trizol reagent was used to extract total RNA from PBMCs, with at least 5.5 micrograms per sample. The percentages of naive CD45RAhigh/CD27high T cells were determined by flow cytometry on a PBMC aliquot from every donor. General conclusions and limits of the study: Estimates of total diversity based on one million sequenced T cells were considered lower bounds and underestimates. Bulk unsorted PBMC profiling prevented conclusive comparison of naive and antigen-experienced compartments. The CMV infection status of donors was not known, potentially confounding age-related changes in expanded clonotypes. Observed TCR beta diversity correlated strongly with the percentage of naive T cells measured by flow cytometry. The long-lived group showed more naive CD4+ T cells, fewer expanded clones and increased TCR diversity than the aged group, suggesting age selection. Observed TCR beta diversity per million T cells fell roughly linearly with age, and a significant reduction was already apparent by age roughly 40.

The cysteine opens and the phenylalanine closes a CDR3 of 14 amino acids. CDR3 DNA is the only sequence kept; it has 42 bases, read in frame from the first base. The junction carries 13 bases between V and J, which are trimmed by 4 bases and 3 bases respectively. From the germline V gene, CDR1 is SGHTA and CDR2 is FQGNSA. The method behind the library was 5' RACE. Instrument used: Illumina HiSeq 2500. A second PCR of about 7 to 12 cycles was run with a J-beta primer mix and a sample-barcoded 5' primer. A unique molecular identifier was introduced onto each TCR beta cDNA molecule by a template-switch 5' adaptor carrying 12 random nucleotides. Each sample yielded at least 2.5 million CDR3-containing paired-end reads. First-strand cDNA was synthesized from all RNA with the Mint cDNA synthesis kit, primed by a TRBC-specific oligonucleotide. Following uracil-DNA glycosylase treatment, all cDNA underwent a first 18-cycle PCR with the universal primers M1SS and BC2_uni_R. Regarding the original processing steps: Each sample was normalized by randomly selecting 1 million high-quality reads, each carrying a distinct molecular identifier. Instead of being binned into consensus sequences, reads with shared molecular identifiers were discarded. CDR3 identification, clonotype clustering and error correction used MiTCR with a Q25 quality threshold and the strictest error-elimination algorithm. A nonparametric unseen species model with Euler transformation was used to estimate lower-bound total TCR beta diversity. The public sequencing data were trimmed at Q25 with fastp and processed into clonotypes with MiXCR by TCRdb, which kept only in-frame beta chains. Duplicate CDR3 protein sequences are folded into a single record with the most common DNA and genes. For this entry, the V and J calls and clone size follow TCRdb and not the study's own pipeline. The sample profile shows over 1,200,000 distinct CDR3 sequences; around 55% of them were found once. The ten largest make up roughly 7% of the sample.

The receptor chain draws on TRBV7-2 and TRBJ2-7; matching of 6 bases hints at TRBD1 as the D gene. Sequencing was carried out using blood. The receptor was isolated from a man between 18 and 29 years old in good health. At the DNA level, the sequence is TGTGCCAGCAGCTCGATCCTGGACAGCTACGAGCAGTACTTC. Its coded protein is CASSSILDSYEQYF.